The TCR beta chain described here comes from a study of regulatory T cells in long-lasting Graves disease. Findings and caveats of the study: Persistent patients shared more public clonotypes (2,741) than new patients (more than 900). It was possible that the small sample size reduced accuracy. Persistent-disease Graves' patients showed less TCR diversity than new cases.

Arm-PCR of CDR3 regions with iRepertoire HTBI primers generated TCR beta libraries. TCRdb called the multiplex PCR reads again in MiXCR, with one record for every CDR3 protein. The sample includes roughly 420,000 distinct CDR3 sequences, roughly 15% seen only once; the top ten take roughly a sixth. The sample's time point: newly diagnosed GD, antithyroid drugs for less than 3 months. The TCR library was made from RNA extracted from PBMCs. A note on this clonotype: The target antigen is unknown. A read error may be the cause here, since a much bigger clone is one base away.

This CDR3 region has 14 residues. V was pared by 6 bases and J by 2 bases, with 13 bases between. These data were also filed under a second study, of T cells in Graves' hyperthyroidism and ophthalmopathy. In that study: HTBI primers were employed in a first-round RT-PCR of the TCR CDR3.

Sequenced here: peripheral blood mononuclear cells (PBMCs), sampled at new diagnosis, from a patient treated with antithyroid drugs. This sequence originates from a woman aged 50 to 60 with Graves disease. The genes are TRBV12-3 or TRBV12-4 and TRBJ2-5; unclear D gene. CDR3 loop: CASSLLGLQETQYF. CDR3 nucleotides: TGTGCCAGCAGCCTCCTTGGATTGCAAGAGACCCAGTACTTC.